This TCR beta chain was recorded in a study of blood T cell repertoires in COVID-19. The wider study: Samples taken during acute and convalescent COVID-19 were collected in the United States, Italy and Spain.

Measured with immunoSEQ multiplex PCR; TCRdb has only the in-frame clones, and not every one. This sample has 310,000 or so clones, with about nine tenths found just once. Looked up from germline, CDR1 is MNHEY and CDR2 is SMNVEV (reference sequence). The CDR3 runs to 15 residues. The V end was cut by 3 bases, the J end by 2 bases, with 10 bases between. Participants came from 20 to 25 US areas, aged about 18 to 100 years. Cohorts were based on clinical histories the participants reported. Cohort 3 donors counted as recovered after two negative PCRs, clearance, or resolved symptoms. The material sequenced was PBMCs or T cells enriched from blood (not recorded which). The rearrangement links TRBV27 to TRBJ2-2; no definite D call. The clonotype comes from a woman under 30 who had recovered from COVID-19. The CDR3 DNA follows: TGTGCCAGCAGTTTGGAACAGTTCAACACCGGGGAGCTGTTTTTT. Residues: CASSLEQFNTGELFF.